The clone carrying this T cell receptor (beta chain) has more than one count but fewer than ten. Its antigen is unknown. Patients counted as stable if ophthalmopathy did not develop within 18 months. The sample belongs to a study of T cells in Graves' hyperthyroidism and ophthalmopathy. The CDR3 contains 12 residues. Germline-derived CDR1 and CDR2 are SEHNR and FQNEAQ (reference sequence). V shed 5 bases, J shed 6 bases, and the junction held 2 bases outside the gene matches. Amplified TCR beta CDR3 regions derived from RNA transcripts. Researchers ran a first-round RT-PCR on the TCR CDR3 using the HTBI primer set. In TCRdb, the multiplex PCR reads were re-called with MiXCR into one record per CDR3 protein. The sample lists 350,000 to 500,000 distinct CDR3 sequences, roughly 15% occurring once. Regarding the study as a whole: Most thyroid-expanded clonotypes above 0.001 were also found in blood. Prediction of ophthalmopathy progression came a median approximately 7 months pre-onset. Researchers report that a 13 V-J model separated ophthalmopathy from stable hyperthyroidism.

The clonotype originates from a woman in her late teens or twenties with Graves' hyperthyroidism. The chain links TRBV7-9 to TRBJ2-7, with 9 positions matching TRBD1. The sample comprised blood. In nucleotides, the CDR3 is TGTGCCAGCAGCCCGGACAGGGGCGAGCAGTACTTC. As protein: CASSPDRGEQYF.